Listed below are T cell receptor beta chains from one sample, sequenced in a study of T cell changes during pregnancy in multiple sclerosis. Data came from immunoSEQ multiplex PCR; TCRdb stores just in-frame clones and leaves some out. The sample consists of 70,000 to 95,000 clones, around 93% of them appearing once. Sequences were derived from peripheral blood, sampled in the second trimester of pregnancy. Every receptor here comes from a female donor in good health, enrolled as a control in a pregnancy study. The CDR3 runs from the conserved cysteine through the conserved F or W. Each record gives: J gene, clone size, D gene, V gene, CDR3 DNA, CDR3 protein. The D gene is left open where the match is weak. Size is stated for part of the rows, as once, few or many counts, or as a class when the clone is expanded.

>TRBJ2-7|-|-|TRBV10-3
TGTGCCACCAGAGACAGCCTTTTCTACGAGCAGTACTTC
CATRDSLFYEQYF
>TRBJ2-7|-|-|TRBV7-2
TGTGCCAGCAGCGTGGCAGGGTTCCACGAGCAGTACTTC
CASSVAGFHEQYF
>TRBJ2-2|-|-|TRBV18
TGTGCCAGCTCACCCGCCGCTCCATCACCTAGAACCGGGGAGCTGTTTTTT
CASSPAAPSPRTGELFF
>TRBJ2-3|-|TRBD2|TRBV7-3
TGTGCCAGCAGCACCCGACTAGCGGGGGGGCCGGATACGCAGTATTTT
CASSTRLAGGPDTQYF
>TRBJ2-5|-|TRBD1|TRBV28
TGTGCCAGCAGGGGACAGGGCGTGGAGACCCAGTACTTC
CASRGQGVETQYF
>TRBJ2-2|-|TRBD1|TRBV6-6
TGTGCCAGCACGGAATTGGACAGGAGCACCGGGGAGCTGTTTTTT
CASTELDRSTGELFF
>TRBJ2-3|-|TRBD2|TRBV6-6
TGTGCCAGCAGGGTAGCGGGGGGCGACACAGATACGCAGTATTTT
CASRVAGGDTDTQYF
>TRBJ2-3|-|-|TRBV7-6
TGTGCCAGCAGCCTCTCCCACCCTCTAGCGCCAGATACGCAGTATTTT
CASSLSHPLAPDTQYF
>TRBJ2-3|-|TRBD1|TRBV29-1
TGCAGCGTTGAAGGGGGGACAGGGGGTAGCACAGATACGCAGTATTTT
CSVEGGTGGSTDTQYF
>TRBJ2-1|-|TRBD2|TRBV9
TGTGCCAGCAGCTCGCGACTAGCGGGGGCCTACAATGAGCAGTTCTTC
CASSSRLAGAYNEQFF
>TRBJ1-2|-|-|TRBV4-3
TGCGCCAGCAGCCAAGATCTTTGGACAAACTATGGCTACACCTTC
CASSQDLWTNYGYTF
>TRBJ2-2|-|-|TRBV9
TGTGCCAGCAGCGTAGACTTAAACACCGGGGAGCTGTTTTTT
CASSVDLNTGELFF
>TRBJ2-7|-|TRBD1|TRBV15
TGTGCCACCAGCATAGGGACAGGGGCTTCCTACGAGCAGTACTTC
CATSIGTGASYEQYF
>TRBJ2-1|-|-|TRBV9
TGTGCCAGCAGCGTAGAGGCTGGGTTGGTAGGGGTCGAGCAGTTCTTC
CASSVEAGLVGVEQFF
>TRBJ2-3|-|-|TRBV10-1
TGCGCCAGCAGTGTGCTCTGGCGGCTGGTATTAACAGATACGCAGTATTTT
CASSVLWRLVLTDTQYF
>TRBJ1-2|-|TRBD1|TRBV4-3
TGCGCCAGCAGCCTTTACCGGGACAGGGCATCTAACTATGGCTACACCTTC
CASSLYRDRASNYGYTF
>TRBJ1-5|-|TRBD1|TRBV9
TGTGCCAGCAGCGTAGGGCCGGGACAGGGGAGGGGACAGCCCCAGCATTTT
CASSVGPGQGRGQPQHF
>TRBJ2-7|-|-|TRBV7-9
TGTGCCAGCAGCGATCGGGACACCTCTTACGAGCAGTACTTC
CASSDRDTSYEQYF
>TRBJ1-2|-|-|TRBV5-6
TGTGCCAGCAGCTTGGCCTCGCCTAACGGGGGCTACACCTTC
CASSLASPNGGYTF
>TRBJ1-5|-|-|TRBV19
TGTGCCAGTAAATCGGCAGGGGCCACCAATCAGCCCCAGCATTTT
CASKSAGATNQPQHF
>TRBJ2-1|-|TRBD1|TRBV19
TGTGCCAGTGGGGGACAGGGATTGCACTTCTTC
CASGGQGLHFF
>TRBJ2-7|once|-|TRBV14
TGTGCCAGCAGCCCTGGAGGGACCTACGAGCAGTACTTC
CASSPGGTYEQYF
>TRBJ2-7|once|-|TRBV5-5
TGTGCCAGCAGCTTGCCGGATCTCGGGACACAGCGAAGGTACGAGCAGTACTTC
CASSLPDLGTQRRYEQYF
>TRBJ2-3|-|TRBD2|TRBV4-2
TGTGCCAGCAGCCAAGAGGCGTCTAGCGGGGGGAGCACAGATACGCAGTATTTT
CASSQEASSGGSTDTQYF
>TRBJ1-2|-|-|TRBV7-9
TGTGCCAGCAGCTTACTTCGACAACCTAACTATGGCTACACCTTC
CASSLLRQPNYGYTF
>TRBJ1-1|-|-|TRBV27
TGTGCCAGCAGTTTAGATCACAGAACTGAAGCTTTCTTT
CASSLDHRTEAFF
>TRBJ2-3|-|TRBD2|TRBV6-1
TGTGCCAGCAGGACTAGCGGGGGGAATACGCAGTATTTT
CASRTSGGNTQYF
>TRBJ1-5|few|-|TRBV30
TGTGCCTGGAGTGCCCAGGGAAGACAGCCCCAGCATTTT
CAWSAQGRQPQHF
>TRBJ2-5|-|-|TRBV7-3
TGTGCCAGCAGCTACACAGGGCTAGAGACCCAGTACTTC
CASSYTGLETQYF
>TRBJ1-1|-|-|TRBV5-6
TGTGCCAGCAGCCCCTATGGGGGCGGCGCAATGAACACTGAAGCTTTCTTT
CASSPYGGGAMNTEAFF
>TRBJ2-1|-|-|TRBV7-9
TGTGCCAGCAGCCCTGTGAGAGCCAGGGAGTTCTTC
CASSPVRAREFF
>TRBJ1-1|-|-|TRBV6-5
TGTGCCAGCAGTTCCAGGGGAATGAACACTGAAGCTTTCTTT
CASSSRGMNTEAFF
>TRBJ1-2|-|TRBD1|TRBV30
TGTGCCTGGACAACTGGACAGGGGACCCTTGGTGGCTACACCTTC
CAWTTGQGTLGGYTF
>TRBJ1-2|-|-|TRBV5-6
TGTGCCAGCAGCCCTCCAACAGGTTCCTACACCTTC
CASSPPTGSYTF
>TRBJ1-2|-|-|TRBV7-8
TGTGCCAGCAGTGGTATTCAGGGGCTGGGCGGCTACACCTTC
CASSGIQGLGGYTF
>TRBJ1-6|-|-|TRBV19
TGTGCCAGTAGTAAGGAGAATTCACCCCTCCACTTT
CASSKENSPLHF
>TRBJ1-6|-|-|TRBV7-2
TGTGCCAGCCTGGGAGTTTATAATTCACCCCTCCACTTT
CASLGVYNSPLHF
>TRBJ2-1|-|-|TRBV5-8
TGTGCCAGCACCCTCAAGATGAGGAATGAGCAGTTCTTC
CASTLKMRNEQFF
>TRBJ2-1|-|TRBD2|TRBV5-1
TGCGCCAGCAGCTCTAGGGATAGCGGGGGTGAGCAGTTCTTC
CASSSRDSGGEQFF
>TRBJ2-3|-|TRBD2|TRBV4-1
TGCGCCAGCAGCCATTCCGGGACTAGCGGGCCCACAGATACGCAGTATTTT
CASSHSGTSGPTDTQYF
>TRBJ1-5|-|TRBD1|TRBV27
TGTGCCAGCGCCGACAGGGGCCATCAGCCCCAGCATTTT
CASADRGHQPQHF
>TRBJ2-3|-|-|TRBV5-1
TGCGCCAGCAGCCCAACGGGACTCCCCACAGATACGCAGTATTTT
CASSPTGLPTDTQYF
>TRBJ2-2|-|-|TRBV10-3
TGTGCCATCAGTGAGTGGCAGGGGCTAAACACCGGGGAGCTGTTTTTT
CAISEWQGLNTGELFF
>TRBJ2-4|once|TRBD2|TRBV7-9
TGTGCCAGCAGCTTCGGGGGGGTGGACAAAAACATTCAGTACTTC
CASSFGGVDKNIQYF
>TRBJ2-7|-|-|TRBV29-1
TGCAGCGTTGAACTTCCGAACTCTGACTCCTACGAGCAGTACTTC
CSVELPNSDSYEQYF
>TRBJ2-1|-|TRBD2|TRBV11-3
TGTGCCAGCAGCCCTTGGCGGGGGGAAAATGGCAATGAGCAGTTCTTC
CASSPWRGENGNEQFF
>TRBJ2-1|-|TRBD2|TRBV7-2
TGTGCCAGCAGCTTAGTATCTAGCGGGGGGGCCCCCTACAATGAGCAGTTCTTC
CASSLVSSGGAPYNEQFF
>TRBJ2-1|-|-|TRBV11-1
TGTGCCAGCAGCTTATATTCGGGTCTAAGCTCCTACAATGAGCAGTTCTTC
CASSLYSGLSSYNEQFF
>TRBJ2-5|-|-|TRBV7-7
TGTGCTAGCGGATCCGGGGTGAACCTAGGAGAGACCCAGTACTTC
CASGSGVNLGETQYF
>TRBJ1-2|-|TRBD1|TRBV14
TGTGCCAGCAGCCAATCCCCCAGGGGGGTTAGGTATGGCTACACCTTC
CASSQSPRGVRYGYTF
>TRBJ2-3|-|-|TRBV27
TGTGCCAGCAGTTTGGGGGCAGCAGATACGCAGTATTTT
CASSLGAADTQYF
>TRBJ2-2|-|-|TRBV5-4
TGTGCCAGCAGCCTAATAAACTCCCTCGGCACCGGGGAGCTGTTTTTT
CASSLINSLGTGELFF
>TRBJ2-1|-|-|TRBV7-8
TGTGCCAGCAGCAAGTTGGCGGGCTACTCGGATGAGCAGTTCTTC
CASSKLAGYSDEQFF
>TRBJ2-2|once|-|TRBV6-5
TGTGCCAGCGGTAAAGCCTACACCGGGGAGCTGTTTTTT
CASGKAYTGELFF
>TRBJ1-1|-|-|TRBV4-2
TGTGCCAGCAGCCACGGGCCGGACAGAGCCACTGAAGCTTTCTTT
CASSHGPDRATEAFF
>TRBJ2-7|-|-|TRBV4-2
TGTGCCAGCAGCCAAGAGACAGGACCGTACGAGCAGTACTTC
CASSQETGPYEQYF